The present T cell receptor beta chain was sequenced within a study of cytomegalovirus exposure and HLA in healthy donors. Study-level points and caveats: In an earlier analysis, most TCR beta V segments were productive about 87% or about 30% of the time. A classifier reportedly called cytomegalovirus status with high sensitivity and specificity.

There are 15 residues in the CDR3. Trimming removed 5 bases from V and 5 bases from J, with 18 bases in between. Germline values: CDR1 SEHNR, CDR2 FQNEAQ (reference sequence). A few counts support this clone. Its specificity is not known. The PCR made use of 60 Vbeta and 13 Jbeta primers. Clones were read by immunoSEQ multiplex PCR, and TCRdb kept only the in-frame ones, dropping some. The repertoire consists of some 130,000 clones, with approximately 83% occurring once and the leading ten covering 2.5% to 3.5%. V gene TRBV7-9 combines with J gene TRBJ1-1; weak D call: TRBD1 (6 bases). Source material: PBMCs. The TCR was taken from a man aged 35-49 years in good health and CMV-seronegative. CDR3 protein: CASSPTQGARTEAFF. The CDR3 region has the DNA TGTGCCAGCAGCCCAACACAGGGAGCGCGTACTGAAGCTTTCTTT.